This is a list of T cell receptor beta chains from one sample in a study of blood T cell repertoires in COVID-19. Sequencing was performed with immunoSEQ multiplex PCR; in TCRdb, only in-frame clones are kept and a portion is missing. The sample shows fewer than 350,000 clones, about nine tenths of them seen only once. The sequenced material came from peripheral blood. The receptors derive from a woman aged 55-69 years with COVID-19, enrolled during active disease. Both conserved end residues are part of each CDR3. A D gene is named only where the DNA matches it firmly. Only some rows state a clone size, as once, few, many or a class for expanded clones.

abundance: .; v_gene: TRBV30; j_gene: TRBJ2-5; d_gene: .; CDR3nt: TGTGCCTGGAGACGGGACTTAGGGAAAGAGACCCAGTACTTC; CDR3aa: CAWRRDLGKETQYF
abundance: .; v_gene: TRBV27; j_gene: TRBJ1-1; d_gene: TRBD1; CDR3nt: TGTGCCAGCAGTTCCCCAACAGGGGGCCACACTGAAGCTTTCTTT; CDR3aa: CASSSPTGGHTEAFF
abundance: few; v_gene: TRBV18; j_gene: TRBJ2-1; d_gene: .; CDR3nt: TGTGCCAGCTCCTCCGGGGATGCCAATGAGCAGTTCTTC; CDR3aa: CASSSGDANEQFF
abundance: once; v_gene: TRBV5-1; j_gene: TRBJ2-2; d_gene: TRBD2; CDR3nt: TGCGCCAGCAGCCCCATAGCGGGGATGAACACCGGGGAGCTGTTTTTT; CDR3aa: CASSPIAGMNTGELFF
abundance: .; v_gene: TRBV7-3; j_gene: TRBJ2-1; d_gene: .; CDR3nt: TGTGCCAGCAGCCCCGGGCCCATTAGCGATGAGCAGTTCTTC; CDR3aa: CASSPGPISDEQFF
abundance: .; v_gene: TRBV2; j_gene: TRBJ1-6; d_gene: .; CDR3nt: TGTGCCAGCAAGAGTCCGAGCTCCTATAATTCACCCCTCCACTTT; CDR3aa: CASKSPSSYNSPLHF
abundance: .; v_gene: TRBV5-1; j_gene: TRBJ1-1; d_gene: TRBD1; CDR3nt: TGCGCCAGCAGCTTAACCGGGACAGGGAACACTGAAGCTTTCTTT; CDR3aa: CASSLTGTGNTEAFF
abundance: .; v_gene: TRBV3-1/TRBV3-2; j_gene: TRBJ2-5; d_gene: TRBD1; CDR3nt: TGTGCCAGCAGCCAAACACAGGGGGCGCTGAGGGAGACCCAGTACTTC; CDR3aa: CASSQTQGALRETQYF
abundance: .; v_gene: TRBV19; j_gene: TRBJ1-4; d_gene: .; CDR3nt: TGTGCCAGTAGACCCCCCCGAAGTGGCGAAAAACTGTTTTTT; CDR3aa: CASRPPRSGEKLFF
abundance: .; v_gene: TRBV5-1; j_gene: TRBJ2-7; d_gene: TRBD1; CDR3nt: TGCGCCAGCAGCACTCAGGGGGCAGACGAGCAGTACTTC; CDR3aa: CASSTQGADEQYF
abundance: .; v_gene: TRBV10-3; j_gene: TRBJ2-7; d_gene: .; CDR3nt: TGTGCCATCAGTGAGACTGGACTACCCGAGCAGTACTTC; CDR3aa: CAISETGLPEQYF
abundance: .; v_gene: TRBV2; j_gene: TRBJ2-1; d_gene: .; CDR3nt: TGTGCCAGCAGTGAAGGAGTTAGCTCTATTATAAAGTTCTTC; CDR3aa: CASSEGVSSIIKFF
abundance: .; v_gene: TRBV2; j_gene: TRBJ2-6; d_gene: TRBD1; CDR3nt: TGTGCCAGCAGGGACAGGTCTGGGGCCAACGTCCTGACTTTC; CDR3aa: CASRDRSGANVLTF
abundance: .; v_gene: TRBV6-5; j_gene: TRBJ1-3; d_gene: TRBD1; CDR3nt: TGTGCCAGCAGTTACGAACGACAGGGTGGTGGAAACACCATATATTTT; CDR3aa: CASSYERQGGGNTIYF
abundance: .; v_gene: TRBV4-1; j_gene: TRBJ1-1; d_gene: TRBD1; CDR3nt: TGCGCCAGCAGCCAACTAGTTGGGACAGGGGGCTTGGGGGCTTTCTTT; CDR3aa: CASSQLVGTGGLGAFF
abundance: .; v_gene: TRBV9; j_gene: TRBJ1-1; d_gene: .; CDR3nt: TGTGCCAGCAGCCCTCATAGCCGGGGGACTGAAGCTTTCTTT; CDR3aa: CASSPHSRGTEAFF
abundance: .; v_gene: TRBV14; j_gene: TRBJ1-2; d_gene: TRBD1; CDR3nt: TGTGCCAGCAGCCCCTTCACAAAGGACAGGGCTGGCTACACCTTC; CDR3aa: CASSPFTKDRAGYTF
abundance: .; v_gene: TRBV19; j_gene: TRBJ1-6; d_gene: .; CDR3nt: TGTGCCAGTAGCCTCGATCGGAGGGATAATTCACCCCTCCACTTT; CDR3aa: CASSLDRRDNSPLHF
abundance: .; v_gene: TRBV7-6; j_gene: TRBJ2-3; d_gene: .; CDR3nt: TGTGCCAGCAGCCTTCAGACAAGCCCAGATACGCAGTATTTT; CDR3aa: CASSLQTSPDTQYF
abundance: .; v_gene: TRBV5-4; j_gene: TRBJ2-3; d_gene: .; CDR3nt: TGTGCCAGCAGCCTATGGGGGGGCACAGATACGCAGTATTTT; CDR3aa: CASSLWGGTDTQYF
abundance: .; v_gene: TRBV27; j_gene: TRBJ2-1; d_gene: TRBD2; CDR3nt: TGTGCCAGCAGTTTACAACGGATAGCGGGGGGGTGGAATGAGCAGTTCTTC; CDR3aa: CASSLQRIAGGWNEQFF
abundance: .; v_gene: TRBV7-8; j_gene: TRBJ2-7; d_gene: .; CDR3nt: TGTGCCAGCAGCTTAGGGGAGAGGGCCGAGCAGTACTTC; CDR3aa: CASSLGERAEQYF
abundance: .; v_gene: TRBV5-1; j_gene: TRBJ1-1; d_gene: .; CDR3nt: TGCGCCAGCAGCTTGGCCCTTATCACTGAAGCTTTCTTT; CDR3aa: CASSLALITEAFF
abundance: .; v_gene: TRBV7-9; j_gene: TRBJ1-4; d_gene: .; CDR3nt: TGTGCCAGCAGCTTTTCCGGAAGAGGTAATGAAAAACTGTTTTTT; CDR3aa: CASSFSGRGNEKLFF
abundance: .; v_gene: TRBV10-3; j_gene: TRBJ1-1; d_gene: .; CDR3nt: TGTGCCATCAGCCGACAGATGAACACTGAAGCTTTCTTT; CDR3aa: CAISRQMNTEAFF